This record covers a single T cell receptor (beta chain). The V end lost 4 bases, the J end lost 3 bases, and 16 bases lay between the germline ends. Germline V gives CDR1 LGHDT, CDR2 YNNKEL (reference sequence). The CDR3 is made up of 15 amino acids. This specimen belongs to a study of patients and donors after allogeneic stem cell transplantation. TCRdb re-analysed the RT-PCR reads in MiXCR, keeping a single row per CDR3 protein. The table includes over 65,000 distinct CDR3 sequences, 26% detected once. This TCR derives from a human donor who was either an allogeneic HSCT recipient or a stem cell or donor lymphocyte infusion donor (not recorded which). It is not recorded whose cells these are; they may come from a transplant donor. J is TRBJ2-7 and V is TRBV3-1; weak D call: TRBD1 (6 bases). The sequencing input was blood, either unsorted or a sorted T cell fraction (not recorded which). The chain's CDR3 is CASSLTGPVYYEQYF. The DNA of the CDR3 is TGTGCCAGCAGCCTCACAGGGCCGGTTTACTACGAGCAGTACTTC.